One and the same sample provided the 20 T cell receptor beta chains below, sequenced in a study of CD8 T cells in ankylosing spondylitis. TCRdb independently ran MiXCR on the 5' RACE reads; one entry per CDR3 protein. This sample has 250,000 to 350,000 distinct CDR3 sequences; around 21% occur once, and the top ten carry roughly 3.6%. Sample: blood, either unsorted or a sorted T cell fraction (not recorded which). All receptors derive from a female donor with ankylosing spondylitis or in good health (not recorded which).

With regard to this clonotype: At one end, the junction sequence differs from germline, possibly due to a read error. This chain joins TRBV24-1 and TRBJ2-1, with TRBD2 matching over 12 bases. Germline CDR1 and CDR2: KGHDR and SFDVKD. This CDR3 region has 21 residues. CDR3 region: CATSDLQTSGRFSSSYNEQFF. The CDR3 nucleotides read TGTGCGACCAGTGATTTGCAGACTAGCGGGAGATTTTCTAGCTCCTACAATGAGCAGTTCTTC.

This clonotype was seen at least ten times. The CDR3: CASSWTARSYNSPLHF. In nucleotides, the CDR3 is TGTGCCAGCAGTTGGACAGCTCGCTCCTATAATTCACCCCTCCACTTT. This chain joins TRBV5-6 and TRBJ1-6, with D tentatively TRBD1 (6 bases). This CDR3 comprises 16 residues. Germline V gives CDR1 SGHDT, CDR2 YYEEEE. The germline V and J ends were trimmed by 5 bases and 0 bases, with 12 bases remaining between them.

V usage is TRBV12-3 or TRBV12-4 and J usage is TRBJ2-7; D not certain. V lost 3 bases and J lost 2, with 14 bases in between. The CDR3 is made up of 15 amino acids. CDR3 residues: CASSLTLRETYEQYF. The CDR3 DNA reads TGTGCCAGCAGTTTGACCCTAAGGGAAACCTACGAGCAGTACTTC.

This clonotype was detected a few times. This chain joins TRBV6-1 and TRBJ1-2; D remains unclear. The V end lost 6 bases, the J end lost 3 bases, and 11 bases lay between the germline ends. The CDR3 contains 13 residues. Germline V CDR1 and CDR2: MNHNS, SASEGT. The CDR3 loop reads CASRAGRDYGYTF. DNA of the CDR3: TGTGCCAGCAGGGCCGGGCGCGACTATGGCTACACCTTC.

This clonotype was counted at least ten times. The chain is built from TRBV12-3 or TRBV12-4 and TRBJ1-5, with D tentatively TRBD1 (5 bases). V lost 0 bases and J lost 7, with 19 bases in between. The CDR3 length is 17 residues. The CDR3 spells CASSLARGGVPSQPQHF. CDR3 DNA: TGTGCCAGCAGTTTAGCGCGGGGAGGGGTCCCTAGCCAGCCCCAGCATTTT.

This clonotype appeared many times. V is TRBV7-2 and J is TRBJ1-1, with D unresolved. The CDR3 runs 13 residues. Germline V gives CDR1 SGHTA, CDR2 FQGNSA. The V gene lost 6 bases and the J gene lost 4 bases, with 12 bases spanning the gap. Here the CDR3 reads CASSLTEGTEAFF. In DNA, the CDR3 is TGTGCCAGCAGTTTAACGGAGGGCACTGAAGCTTTCTTT.

J is TRBJ2-1 and V is TRBV20-1, with D possibly TRBD2 on 5 matching bases. Trimming took 6 bases from V and 4 from J, leaving 10 bases between them. The CDR3 has 12 amino acids. Germline loops: CDR1 DFQATT, CDR2 SNEGSKA (reference sequence). The CDR3 nucleotides read TGCAGTGCCCCTAGCTTATACAATGAGCAGTTCTTC. Amino acids: CSAPSLYNEQFF.

The chain employs TRBV7-9 and TRBJ2-1, with TRBD2 matching over 9 bases. The germline CDR1 and CDR2 sequences are SEHNR and FQNEAQ (reference sequence). The V segment lost 5 bases and the J segment 8 bases; nucleotides outside the gene matches: 7. This CDR3 has 14 residues. This CDR3 reads CASSHLAGTDEQFF. CDR3 nucleotides: TGTGCCAGCAGCCATCTAGCGGGAACCGATGAGCAGTTCTTC.

J is TRBJ1-4 and V is TRBV7-2, with D perhaps matching TRBD1 (6 bases). Germline CDR1 SGHTA, CDR2 FQGNSA. The CDR3 has 17 amino acids. Trimming cost V 2 bases and J 4 bases, with 17 bases left between them. Here the CDR3 DNA reads TGTGCCAGCAGCTTATATGACGCCGGAGGGGGTAATGAAAAACTGTTTTTT. Its translation is CASSLYDAGGGNEKLFF.

The chain couples TRBV20-1 to TRBJ1-2; D is ambiguous. Between the trimmed V and J ends, which lost 0 bases and 7 bases, there was a span of 9 bases. The CDR3 consists of 12 residues. Germline lookup yields CDR1 DFQATT and CDR2 SNEGSKA (reference sequence). The CDR3 coding sequence is TGCAGTGCTAGAGATGGCGTCACTGGCTACACCTTC. Its translation is CSARDGVTGYTF.

The chain is built from TRBV15 and TRBJ2-5; D is tentatively TRBD1 or TRBD2 (5 bases each). With 4 bases removed from V and 2 bases from J, the gap between germline ends came to 17 bases. This CDR3 has 16 residues. The V gene's germline CDR1 is LNHNV and CDR2 YYDKDF (reference sequence). The CDR3 coding sequence is TGTGCCACCAGCAATAGTCCCGGGACCATACAAGAGACCCAGTACTTC. Translating it yields CATSNSPGTIQETQYF.

The V call is TRBV6-1, the J call TRBJ2-2, with 9 bases aligning to TRBD1. This CDR3 has 17 residues. J was trimmed by 0 bases and V by 6 bases; bases with no gene match: 8. Germline CDR1 MNHNS, CDR2 SASEGT. CDR3 nucleotides: TGTGCCAGCAGAGCCACCGGGACAGGGTCGAACACCGGGGAGCTGTTTTTT. Translation gives CASRATGTGSNTGELFF.

CDR3 sequence reads: CASSHGAGRARVTDTQYF. The CDR3 DNA sequence: TGTGCCAGCAGCCACGGAGCGGGGAGGGCCCGCGTCACAGATACGCAGTATTTT. The rearrangement joins TRBV11-1 to TRBJ2-3; 7 bases fit TRBD2. The CDR3 sequence is 18 residues long. Germline V gene sequence: CDR1 SGHAT, CDR2 FQDESV (reference sequence). Trimming cost V 5 bases and J 2 bases; bases outside gene matches: 16.

The CDR3 bases are TGCGCCAGCAGCACTCAGGGGCGGCAAGAGACCCAGTACTTC. Protein product: CASSTQGRQETQYF. J is TRBJ2-5 and V is TRBV5-1; tentative D call: TRBD1 (6 bases). Germline V lookup: CDR1 SGHRS, CDR2 YFSETQ. Trimming took off 4 bases at V and 2 bases at J, with 12 bases between the two ends. The CDR3 has 14 residues.

The rearrangement links TRBV7-2 to TRBJ2-1; tentative D call: TRBD1 (7 bases). The CDR3 extends over 15 amino acids. Looked up from germline, CDR1 is SGHTA and CDR2 is FQGNSA. Trimming cost V 2 bases and J 10 bases, with 18 bases left between them. CDR3 sequence: CASSLRSGGHSEQFF. The CDR3, as DNA: TGTGCCAGCAGCTTAAGGTCAGGGGGGCATAGCGAGCAGTTCTTC.

The V call is TRBV11-2, the J call TRBJ2-1, with D uncertain. CDR1 and CDR2 from the germline V gene are SGHAT and FQNNGV. This CDR3 spans 14 amino acids. V shed 0 bases and J shed 7 bases, with 10 bases lying between them. CDR3 sequence: CASSLEGIGNEQFF. The CDR3 DNA reads TGTGCCAGCAGCTTAGAGGGGATCGGAAATGAGCAGTTCTTC.

This clonotype was observed a few times. V usage is TRBV29-1 and J usage is TRBJ1-1; TRBD1 matches 7 bases. The CDR3 consists of 13 residues. V was clipped by 2 bases and J by 5 bases; unmatched bases: 5. Germline-derived CDR1 and CDR2 are SQVTM and ANQGSEA. The CDR3 protein is CSVEPGQKTEAFF. In DNA form, the CDR3 reads TGCAGCGTTGAACCGGGACAGAAAACTGAAGCTTTCTTT.

This clonotype was detected a few times. The rearrangement links TRBV20-1 to TRBJ2-1; 14 bases agree with TRBD2. Trimming cost V 3 bases and J 10 bases; bases outside gene matches: 5. Germline-derived CDR1 and CDR2 are DFQATT and SNEGSKA (reference sequence). The CDR3 sequence is 14 residues long. The CDR3 loop is CSASRLAGGGEQFF. CDR3 sequence (DNA): TGCAGTGCTAGTCGACTAGCGGGAGGGGGCGAGCAGTTCTTC.

The V and J genes are TRBV18 and TRBJ1-5; 7 nucleotides align to TRBD1. Germline CDR1 and CDR2: KGHSH and LQKENI. Trimming removed 8 bases from V and 4 bases from J; junction bases left unmatched: 8. The CDR3 totals 14 residues. This CDR3 is CASQGGDSNQPQHF. CDR3 sequence (DNA): TGTGCCAGCCAAGGGGGGGACAGTAATCAGCCCCAGCATTTT.

The chain has TRBV4-3 and TRBJ2-7, with 9 bases lining up with TRBD2. J was trimmed by 4 bases and V by 4 bases; bases with no gene match: 8. Germline assignment: CDR1 LGHNA and CDR2 YSLEER. The CDR3 totals 15 residues. CDR3 DNA: TGCGCCAGCAGCCTAGATAGCGGGAGTGCATACGAGCAGTACTTC. As protein: CASSLDSGSAYEQYF.